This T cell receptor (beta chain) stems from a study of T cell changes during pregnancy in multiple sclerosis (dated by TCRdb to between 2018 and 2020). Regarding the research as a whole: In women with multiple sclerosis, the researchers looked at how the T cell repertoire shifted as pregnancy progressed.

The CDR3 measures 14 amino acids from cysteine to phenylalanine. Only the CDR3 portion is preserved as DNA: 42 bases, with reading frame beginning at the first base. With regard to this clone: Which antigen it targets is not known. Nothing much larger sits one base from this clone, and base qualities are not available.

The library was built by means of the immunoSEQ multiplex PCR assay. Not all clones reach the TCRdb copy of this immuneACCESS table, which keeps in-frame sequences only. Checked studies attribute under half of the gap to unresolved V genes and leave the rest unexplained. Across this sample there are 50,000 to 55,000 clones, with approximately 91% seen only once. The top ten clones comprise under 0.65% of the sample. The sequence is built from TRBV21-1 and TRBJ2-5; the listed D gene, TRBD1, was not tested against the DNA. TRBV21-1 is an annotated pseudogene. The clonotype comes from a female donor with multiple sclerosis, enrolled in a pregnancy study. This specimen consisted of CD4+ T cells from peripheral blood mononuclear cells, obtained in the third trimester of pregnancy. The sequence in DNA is TGTGCCAGCAGCTCCCCGACAGGGAGGGAGACCCAGTACTTC. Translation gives CASSSPTGRETQYF.